This T cell receptor (beta chain) was sequenced during a study of T cell responses to AZD1222 COVID-19 vaccine. Overall study results and limits: The repertoires were collected only after the peak T cell response.

Repertoires were generated with immunoSEQ multiplex PCR, while TCRdb's copy carries only in-frame clones and drops some. This table has fewer than 120,000 clones, approximately 94% appearing once. Whether given at about 4 or about 12 weeks, second doses were pooled. The V and J ends lost 3 bases and 5 bases respectively, with 13 bases between them. This CDR3 is built from 15 residues. Per the germline V gene, CDR1 is SGHNT and CDR2 is YENEEA. As concerns this clone: As yet, its antigen is unknown.

The genes are TRBV11-3 and TRBJ2-2; D unclear. The TCR comes from an adult who received the AZD1222 COVID-19 vaccine. The material sequenced was peripheral blood, taken 28 days after the second AZD1222 dose. CDR3 sequence: CASSFSGLATGELFF. The CDR3 bases are TGTGCCAGCAGCTTCTCCGGGCTCGCGACCGGGGAGCTGTTTTTT. Full variable domain (remainder filled in from reference TRBV11-3 and TRBJ2-2): EAGVVQSPRYKIIEKKQPVAFWCNPISGHNTLYWYLQNLGQGPELLIRYENEEAVDDSQLPKDRFSAERLKGVDSTLKIQPAELGDSAVYLCASSFSGLATGELFFGEGSRLTVL.